The clone carrying this TCR beta chain was counted many times. With a much larger clone just one base away, this may be a read error. Sample time point: newly diagnosed GD, antithyroid drugs for less than 3 months. The TCR library was made from RNA that had been extracted from PBMCs in TRIzol. This entry belongs to a study of regulatory T cells in long-lasting Graves disease. V was clipped by 6 bases and J by 4 bases, with 15 bases between them. The CDR3 consists of 14 residues. Investigators prepared the TCR beta libraries by applying iRepertoire HTBI primers and Arm-PCR of CDR3 regions. TCRdb re-called the multiplex PCR reads through MiXCR, storing one row per CDR3 protein. The data hold around 250,000 distinct CDR3 sequences, with about 18% observed a single time. These data also featured in a second study, about T cells in Graves' hyperthyroidism and ophthalmopathy. From that report: A patient was excluded if there was uncontrolled infection, other autoimmune disease, pregnancy or lactation. The majority of expanded thyroid clonotypes above 0.001 also appeared in blood.

The TCR comes from a woman in her twenties or thirties with Graves disease. The V and J genes are TRBV12-3 or TRBV12-4 and TRBJ1-1, with a tentative D call TRBD1 (6 bases). The specimen comprised peripheral blood mononuclear cells (PBMCs), sampled at new diagnosis, from a patient treated with antithyroid drugs. The CDR3 is CASRKTGGSTEAFF. The CDR3 DNA reads TGTGCCAGCAGGAAGACAGGAGGGAGCACTGAAGCTTTCTTT.